Sequencing of this TCR beta chain was carried out in a study of blood T cell repertoires in COVID-19. Study-level background: Sources were T cells, B-cell-depleted T cells, or PBMCs; the material itself was cDNA or gDNA.

Deletions cut 6 bases from V and 3 bases from J, with 14 bases between. CDR1 is SEHNR, CDR2 FQNEAQ, per germline (reference sequence). The CDR3 is made up of 14 amino acids. Sequenced by immunoSEQ multiplex PCR; TCRdb stores in-frame clones only, minus some. The sample has about 370,000 clones, 89% seen once. Sequenced material: peripheral blood. J is TRBJ2-5 and V is TRBV7-9; D uncertain. The TCR was taken from a woman under 40 with COVID-19, enrolled during active disease. CDR3 nucleotides: TGTGCCAGCAGTTACCCAGGCCGTGAAGAGACCCAGTACTTC. It yields the protein CASSYPGREETQYF.